This T cell receptor beta chain was recorded in a study of spatial heterogeneity in lung cancer. Study overall: 72 TRACERx patients with early, untreated non-small cell lung cancer donated samples. Sequenced were any available follow-up PBMC samples, which had been obtained a median of roughly 2 years after resection.

This clonotype showed up just a few times. CDR1 and CDR2 (germline): SGHAT, FQNNGV. The CDR3 runs 16 residues. V lost 5 bases to trimming and J lost 7 bases, with 23 bases between them. Time point of the sample: blood at routine non-recurrence follow-up after resection. Sequencing was performed on whole RNA extracted from tumor and nontumor lung tissue, or from frozen PBMC, and the material was left unsorted. One entry per CDR3 protein results from TCRdb running MiXCR on the 5' RACE reads. The top ten clones hold 21% of a sample with about 94,000 distinct CDR3 sequences, around 19% of them seen once. V and J are TRBV11-2 and TRBJ2-5, with unresolved D. Sequenced here: PBMCs, sampled at follow-up. The clonotype comes from a male donor with early-stage non-small cell lung cancer. In DNA form, the CDR3 reads TGTGCCAGCAGCCCCTGGACCTTAAGCCGCGAAGGGACCCAGTACTTC. It yields the protein CASSPWTLSREGTQYF.